The text below deals with one T cell receptor (beta chain). This clone's antigen is unknown. No clone much larger than this one lies a single base away; base qualities are absent. The label giving this sample's treatment or condition can be read as: around 19 received Ad26.COV2.S at low or high dose, single or two shots; about 5 received placebo; per-sample allocation not given. For vaccine and placebo recipients, repertoires were sequenced using samples collected on day 63 after the first injection. In Cohort 1b, around 23 adults aged 18-55 years were enrolled at a single site in Boston, USA, between 29 July and 7 August 2020. As a vaccine, Ad26.COV2.S was a replication-incompetent adenovirus type 26 vector that expressed a prefusion-stabilized SARS-CoV-2 spike protein derived from the original Wuhan strain. The data stem from a study of Ad26.COV2.S vaccination and SARS-CoV-2 variants (dated by TCRdb to the early 2020s). The study in broad terms: Vaccine-arm donors came from COV1001, a multicentre, randomized, double-blind, placebo-controlled phase I-IIa trial of Ad26.COV2.S in healthy adults. Ad26.COV2.S was administered intramuscularly at a dose of 5x10^10 or 1x10^11 viral particles, either as one shot or as two shots given 56 days apart. TCRbeta repertoire sequencing was used to assess the specificity and breadth of SARS-CoV-2-reactive T cell receptors after Ad26.COV2.S vaccination. The TCR-sequenced set comprised around 32 samples: some 20 Ad26.COV2.S vaccine recipients, 5 placebo recipients and 8 SARS-CoV-2 convalescent individuals. Participants in the trial were split at random into five groups of five each, receiving low-dose or high-dose Ad26.COV2.S once or twice, or else placebo on both occasions. Investigators did not know the trial group allocation while performing experiments and assessing outcomes.

TCRbeta CDR3 regions were sequenced with the immunoSEQ Assay. After extraction, genomic DNA underwent amplification by bias-controlled multiplex PCR, followed by high-throughput sequencing. Per the authors' processing: To quantify the absolute abundance of every unique TCRbeta CDR3 region, sequences were collapsed and filtered. Usable DNA was measured by amplifying reference genes present in all nucleated cells, and TCRbeta template counts were normalized to that usable DNA to estimate T cell fraction. Repertoire TCRs were annotated as SARS-CoV-2-specific when V gene, CDR3 amino acid sequence and J gene were exactly matched to a known reactive TCR set. MIRA supplied the reference SARS-CoV-2 TCR set, which was filtered for enrichment in COVID-19-positive ImmuneCODE repertoires so that public or cross-reactive TCRs were removed. Using the MIRA antigens, annotated TCRs were further analysed by specific ORF or by position within an ORF. Depth was the summed frequency of annotated unique rearrangements, while breadth was defined as annotated unique rearrangements over total unique productive rearrangements. Group comparisons of TCR breadth used two-sided Wilcoxon rank-sum tests. This immuneACCESS table, as held by TCRdb, lists in-frame sequences with V and J called but not all clones. Of the missing ones, under half trace to an unresolved V gene in checked studies; the others have no known cause. D and trimming were read from the DNA, whereas the V and J calls and clone size are those reported in that table. In all, the sample holds around 350,000 clones, and roughly 85% of those were seen once. The leading ten clones occupy about 3.5% of the sample.

Study-wide conclusions, independent of this receptor: The study was not powered to compare responses between vaccine doses or regimens. Vaccine and placebo recipients had similar non-spike TCR breadth, a finding consistent with the vaccine containing only spike. After vaccination, substantial breadth of spike-specific CD8+ and CD4+ T cell responses was reported. Ad26.COV2.S recipients had higher spike-specific TCR breadth than placebo recipients (P = 0.0014). According to the authors, total T cell responses may have been underestimated by the TCR breadth and depth analyses.

The CDR3 has 17 amino acids, counting the end cysteine and phenylalanine. Just CDR3 DNA is preserved here, 51 bases in frame from base 1. CDR1 and CDR2 (SNHLY, FYNNEI) derive from the germline V gene. V was cut back by 3 bases and J by 2 bases, leaving a gap of 20 bases between them. The source of this sequence is a person aged 18 to 59 who received the Ad26.COV2.S COVID-19 vaccine or a placebo. Source: peripheral blood, taken in a trial of Ad26.COV2.S vaccine versus placebo. The chain is encoded by TRBV2 joined to TRBJ2-7; tentative D gene TRBD2, with 6 bases matching. The base sequence is TGTGCCAGCAGTGAGAATTTCGGGCTAGCGTTAGCCTACGAGCAGTACTTC. This gives the protein CASSENFGLALAYEQYF.